The next 2 T cell receptor beta chains were all read from a single sample in a study of blood T cell repertoires in COVID-19. Sequencing was performed with immunoSEQ multiplex PCR; in TCRdb, only in-frame clones are kept and a portion is missing. The sample holds around 120,000 clones, 75% to 90% seen once. Sequenced material: PBMCs or T cells enriched from blood (not recorded which). Source of these receptors: a woman between 45 and 65 years old who had recovered from COVID-19.

This clone was recorded a few times. V and J are TRBV6-5 and TRBJ2-7, with D maybe TRBD1 (6 bases). The CDR3 is made up of 14 amino acids. Germline-derived CDR1 and CDR2 are MNHEY and SVGAGI. Deletions cut 4 bases from V and 4 bases from J, with 14 bases between. The CDR3 is CASSLTGTNYEQYF. DNA of the CDR3: TGTGCCAGCAGTTTGACCGGGACAAATTACGAGCAGTACTTC.

The rearrangement links TRBV6-2 or TRBV6-3 to TRBJ2-1, with 14 bases matching TRBD2. This CDR3 spans 16 amino acids. The germline gives CDR1 MNHEY, CDR2 SVGEGT. The J segment lost 8 bases and the V segment lost 6 bases, leaving 9 bases of the junction unmatched. The CDR3 spells CASSPGTSGGWDEQFF. The DNA of the CDR3 is TGTGCCAGCAGCCCCGGGACTAGCGGGGGCTGGGATGAGCAGTTCTTC.